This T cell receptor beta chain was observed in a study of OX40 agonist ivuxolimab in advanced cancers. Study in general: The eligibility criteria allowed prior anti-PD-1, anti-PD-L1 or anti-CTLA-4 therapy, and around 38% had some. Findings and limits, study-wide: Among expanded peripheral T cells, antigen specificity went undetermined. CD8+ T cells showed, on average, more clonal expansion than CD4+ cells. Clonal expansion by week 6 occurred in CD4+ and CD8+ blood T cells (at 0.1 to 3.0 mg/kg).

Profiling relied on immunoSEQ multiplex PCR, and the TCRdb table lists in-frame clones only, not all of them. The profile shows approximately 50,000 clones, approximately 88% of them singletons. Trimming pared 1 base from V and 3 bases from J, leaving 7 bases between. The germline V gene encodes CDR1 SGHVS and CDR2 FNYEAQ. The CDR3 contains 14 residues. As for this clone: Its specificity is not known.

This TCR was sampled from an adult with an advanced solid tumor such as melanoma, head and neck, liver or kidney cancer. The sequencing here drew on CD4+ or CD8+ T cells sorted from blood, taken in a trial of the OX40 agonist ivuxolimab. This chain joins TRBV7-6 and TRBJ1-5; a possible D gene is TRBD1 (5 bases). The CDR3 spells CASSLGGVNQPQHF. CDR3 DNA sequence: TGTGCCAGCAGCTTAGGAGGGGTCAATCAGCCCCAGCATTTT.